A selection of T cell receptor beta chains follows, all from one sample in a study of Graves' ophthalmopathy and Graves' hyperthyroidism. In TCRdb, the multiplex PCR reads were re-called with MiXCR into one record per CDR3 protein. The data show roughly 51,000 distinct CDR3 sequences, less than 65% seen once. Sample: peripheral blood. Every receptor here comes from an adult man with Graves' ophthalmopathy. The CDR3 runs from the conserved cysteine through the conserved F or W. D genes are given only for firm matches. Clone size, where shown, is once, few, many, or a class for clones that have expanded.

j_call | v_call | clone_size | cdr3_length | d_call | cdr3_nt | cdr3_aa
TRBJ1-2 | TRBV6-1 | - | 13 | - | TGTGCCAGCAGTTTAGGAGGGGCGGACGGCTACACCTTC | CASSLGGADGYTF
TRBJ1-4 | TRBV5-1 | - | 17 | - | TGCGCCGGCAGCTTGGGCCGCGGGGTATCGACTAATGAAAAACTGTTTTTT | CAGSLGRGVSTNEKLFF
TRBJ2-7 | TRBV7-2 | - | 14 | TRBD2 | TGTGCCAGCAGCCTAGGACTAGTTTCCTACGAGCAGTACTTC | CASSLGLVSYEQYF
TRBJ1-6 | TRBV6-5 | many | 12 | - | TGTGCCAGCGGAGGGTATAATTCACCCCTCCACTTT | CASGGYNSPLHF
TRBJ2-7 | TRBV5-4 | - | 15 | TRBD2 | TGTGCCAGCAGCCGGGGACTAGCGGGAGAGGACGAGCAGTACTTC | CASSRGLAGEDEQYF
TRBJ2-7 | TRBV5-1 | few | 15 | TRBD2 | TGCGCCAGCAGCTCAACAGGACTAGTGGGAGTGGAGCAGTACTTC | CASSSTGLVGVEQYF
TRBJ2-3 | TRBV20-1 | many | 13 | - | TGCAGTGCTAGAAAGGATAGCACAGATACGCAGTATTTT | CSARKDSTDTQYF
TRBJ2-1 | TRBV7-3 | - | 14 | - | TGTGCCAGCAGCTTACTTAGGGGGTCGGATGAGCAGTTCTTC | CASSLLRGSDEQFF
TRBJ2-2 | TRBV24-1 | - | 13 | - | TGTGCCACCAGTGAGCGGAGGGCGGGGGAGCTGTTTTTT | CATSERRAGELFF
TRBJ1-6 | TRBV12-3/TRBV12-4 | - | 14 | - | TGTGCCAGCAGTTTCCGACCTGGGAATTCGCCCCTCCACTTT | CASSFRPGNSPLHF
TRBJ2-3 | TRBV25-1 | few | 11 | - | TGTGCCAGCAGTGACTCAGATACGCAGTATTTT | CASSDSDTQYF
TRBJ1-4 | TRBV19 | - | 14 | - | TGTGCCAGTAGTGTCCGGCTGGGGCGAGAAAAACTGTTTTTT | CASSVRLGREKLFF
TRBJ1-1 | TRBV24-1 | few | 15 | TRBD1 | TGTGCCACCAGTGAATCGGGACAGGGTCACACTGAAGCTTTCTTT | CATSESGQGHTEAFF
TRBJ1-2 | TRBV7-2 | once | 13 | - | TGTGCCAGCAGCTTAGATCCGGGGTCTGGAAACACCTTC | CASSLDPGSGNTF
TRBJ2-3 | TRBV6-5 | many | 13 | - | TGTGCCAGCAGTTATGTGGGGGGTGATACGCAGTATTTT | CASSYVGGDTQYF
TRBJ1-1 | TRBV28 | many | 15 | - | TGTGCCAGCAGTTTAGCCCAGGGACGGAACACTGAAGCTTTCTTT | CASSLAQGRNTEAFF
TRBJ1-5 | TRBV2 | many | 15 | TRBD1 | TGTGCCAGCAGTGAAGGACAGGGCGGGAATCAGCCCCAGCATTTT | CASSEGQGGNQPQHF
TRBJ1-1 | TRBV12-3/TRBV12-4 | many | 16 | TRBD1 | TGTGCCAGCAGTTTCCGTACAGGGGGAGAGGGCACTGAAGCTTTCTTT | CASSFRTGGEGTEAFF